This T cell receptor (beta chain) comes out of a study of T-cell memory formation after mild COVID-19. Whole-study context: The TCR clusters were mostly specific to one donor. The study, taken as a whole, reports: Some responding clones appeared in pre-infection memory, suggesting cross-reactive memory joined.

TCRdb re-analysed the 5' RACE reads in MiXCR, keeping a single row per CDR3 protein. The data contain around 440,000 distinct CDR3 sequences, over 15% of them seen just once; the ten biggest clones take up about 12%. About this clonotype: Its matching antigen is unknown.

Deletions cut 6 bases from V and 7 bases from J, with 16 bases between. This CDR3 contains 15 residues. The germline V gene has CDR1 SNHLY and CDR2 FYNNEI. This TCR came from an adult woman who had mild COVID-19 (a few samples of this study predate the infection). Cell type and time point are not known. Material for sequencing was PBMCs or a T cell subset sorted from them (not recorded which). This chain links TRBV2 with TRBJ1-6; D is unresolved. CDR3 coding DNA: TGTGCCAGCAGAACCTTCAAAGGAGGAAATTCACCCCTCCACTTT. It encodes CASRTFKGGNSPLHF.